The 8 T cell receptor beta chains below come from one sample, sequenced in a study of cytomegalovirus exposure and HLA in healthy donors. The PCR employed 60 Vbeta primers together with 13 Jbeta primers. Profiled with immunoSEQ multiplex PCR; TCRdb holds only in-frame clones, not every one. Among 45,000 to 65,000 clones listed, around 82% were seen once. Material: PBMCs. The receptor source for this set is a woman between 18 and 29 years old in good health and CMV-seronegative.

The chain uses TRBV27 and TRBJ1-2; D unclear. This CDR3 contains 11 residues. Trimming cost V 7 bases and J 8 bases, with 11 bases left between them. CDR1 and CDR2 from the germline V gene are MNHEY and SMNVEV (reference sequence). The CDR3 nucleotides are TGTGCCAGCACCCCCCCGGGAGGCTACACCTTC. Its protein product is CASTPPGGYTF.

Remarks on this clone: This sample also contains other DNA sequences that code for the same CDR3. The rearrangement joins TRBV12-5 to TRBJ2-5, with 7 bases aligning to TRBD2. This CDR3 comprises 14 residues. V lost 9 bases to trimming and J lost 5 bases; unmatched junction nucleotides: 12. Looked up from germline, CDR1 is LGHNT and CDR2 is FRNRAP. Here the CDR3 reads CASALGEGSETQYF. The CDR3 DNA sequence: TGTGCTAGCGCCCTTGGGGAGGGTTCGGAGACCCAGTACTTC.

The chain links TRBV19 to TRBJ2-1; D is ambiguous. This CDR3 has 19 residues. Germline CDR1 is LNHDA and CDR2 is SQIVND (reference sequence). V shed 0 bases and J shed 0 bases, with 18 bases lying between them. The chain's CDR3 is CASSIDLPRWRSSYNEQFF. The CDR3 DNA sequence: TGTGCCAGTAGTATAGATTTGCCCCGGTGGCGGAGCTCCTACAATGAGCAGTTCTTC.

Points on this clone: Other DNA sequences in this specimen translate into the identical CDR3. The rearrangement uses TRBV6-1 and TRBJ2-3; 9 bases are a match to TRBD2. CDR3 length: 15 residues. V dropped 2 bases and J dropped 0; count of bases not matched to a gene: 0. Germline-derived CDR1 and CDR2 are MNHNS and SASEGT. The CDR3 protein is CASSELAGSTDTQYF. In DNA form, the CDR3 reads TGTGCCAGCAGTGAACTAGCGGGAAGCACAGATACGCAGTATTTT.

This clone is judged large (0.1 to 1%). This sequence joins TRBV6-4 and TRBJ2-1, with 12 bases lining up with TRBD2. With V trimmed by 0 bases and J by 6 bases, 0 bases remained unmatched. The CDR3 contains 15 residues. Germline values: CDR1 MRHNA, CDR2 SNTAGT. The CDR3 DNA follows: TGTGCCAGCAGTGACTCGACTAGCGGGAGCAATGAGCAGTTCTTC. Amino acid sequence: CASSDSTSGSNEQFF.

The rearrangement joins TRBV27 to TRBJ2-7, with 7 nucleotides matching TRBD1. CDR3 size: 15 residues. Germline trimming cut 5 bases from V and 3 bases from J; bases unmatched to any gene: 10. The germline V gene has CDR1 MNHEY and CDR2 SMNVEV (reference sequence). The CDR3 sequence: CASSPLGTVGYEQYF. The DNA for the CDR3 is TGTGCCAGCAGTCCGCTCGGGACAGTAGGCTACGAGCAGTACTTC.

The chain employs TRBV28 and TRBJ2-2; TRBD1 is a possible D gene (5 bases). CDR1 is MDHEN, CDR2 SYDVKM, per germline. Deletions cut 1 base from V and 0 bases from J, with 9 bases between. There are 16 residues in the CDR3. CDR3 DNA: TGTGCCAGCAGTTTATTGTCAGGGACGAACACCGGGGAGCTGTTTTTT. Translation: CASSLLSGTNTGELFF.

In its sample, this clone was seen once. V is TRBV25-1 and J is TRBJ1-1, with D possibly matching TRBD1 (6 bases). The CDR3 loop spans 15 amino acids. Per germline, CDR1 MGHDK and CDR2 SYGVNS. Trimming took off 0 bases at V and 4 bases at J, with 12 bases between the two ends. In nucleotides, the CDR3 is TGTGCCAGCAGTGAATATGTAGGGGGTACCACTGAAGCTTTCTTT. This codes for CASSEYVGGTTEAFF.